This entry lists 18 T cell receptor beta chains sequenced from one sample in a study of shared clonotypes between healthy human individuals. Repertoires were generated with immunoSEQ multiplex PCR, while TCRdb's copy carries only in-frame clones and drops some. The table has millions of clones, 90% to 95% seen once. The sample taken for sequencing was naive CD4+ T cells sorted from blood. The subset denotes: CD45RA+ positively selected. The receptors derive from a young man in good health.

The J gene is TRBJ2-5, the V gene TRBV18; 7 bases match TRBD1. This CDR3 region has 14 residues. The trim removed 4 bases at V and 3 bases at J, leaving 5 bases unmatched. CDR1 is KGHSH and CDR2 is LQKENI in the germline V gene. In DNA form, the CDR3 reads TGTGCCAGCTCACTTCGACAGGGAGAAGAGACCCAGTACTTC. This translates into CASSLRQGEETQYF.

The chain employs TRBV5-5 and TRBJ2-7, with 7 bases that match TRBD1. V gave up 4 bases and J gave up 7 bases; unmatched junction bases: 11. The CDR3 extends over 14 amino acids. Germline assignment: CDR1 SGHKS and CDR2 YYEKEE (reference sequence). The CDR3 DNA sequence: TGTGCCAGCAGCCAGCGACAGGGCCCAGGGGAGCAGTACTTC. As protein: CASSQRQGPGEQYF.

This chain connects TRBV6-5 to TRBJ1-1; D is undetermined. This CDR3 has 15 amino acids. Germline V gene sequence: CDR1 MNHEY, CDR2 SVGAGI. V gave up 8 bases and J gave up 1 base, with 17 bases separating them. The CDR3 DNA sequence: TGTGCCAGCCATACGGGGTGGTTGACGAACACTGAAGCTTTCTTT. It is translated as CASHTGWLTNTEAFF.

This chain links TRBV4-1 with TRBJ2-1, with D unclear. Germline V CDR1 and CDR2: MGHRA, YSYEKL. Trimming took off 4 bases at V and 3 bases at J, with 22 bases between the two ends. This CDR3 contains 18 residues. The CDR3 loop reads CASSPRNFGQDLYNEQFF. As DNA, the CDR3 is TGCGCCAGCAGCCCCCGCAATTTCGGGCAGGACCTCTACAATGAGCAGTTCTTC.

The V gene is TRBV6-6, the J gene TRBJ2-1; D gene uncertain. The CDR3 length is 16 residues. CDR1 is MNHNY and CDR2 is SVGAGI in the germline V gene (reference sequence). V was clipped by 7 bases and J by 4 bases, with 20 bases between them. CDR3 residues: CASTSHVGTTYNEQFF. CDR3 nucleotides: TGTGCCAGCACTTCACACGTGGGAACAACTTACAATGAGCAGTTCTTC.

The rearrangement links TRBV28 to TRBJ2-7; 9 bases are a match to TRBD1. There are 16 residues in the CDR3. Germline CDR1 reads MDHEN; CDR2 reads SYDVKM. V dropped 6 bases and J dropped 7; count of bases not matched to a gene: 16. This CDR3 reads CASSLRSLQGAGEQYF. As DNA, the CDR3 is TGTGCCAGCAGCCTACGCTCCCTACAGGGGGCGGGGGAGCAGTACTTC.

V usage is TRBV25-1 and J usage is TRBJ1-1; TRBD1 aligns across 7 bases. Trimming cost V 5 bases and J 0 bases; bases outside gene matches: 6. Germline CDR1 is MGHDK and CDR2 is SYGVNS. The CDR3 is made up of 15 amino acids. Here the CDR3 DNA reads TGTGCCAGCAGTCTTCCCGGGACAGTGAACACTGAAGCTTTCTTT. Its translation is CASSLPGTVNTEAFF.

This chain uses TRBV29-1 with TRBJ2-2; TRBD1 aligns across 9 bases. This CDR3 comprises 14 residues. The V segment lost 3 bases and the J segment 6 bases; nucleotides outside the gene matches: 5. The germline CDR1 and CDR2 sequences are SQVTM and ANQGSEA. The CDR3: CSVDGDREAGELFF. In DNA form, the CDR3 reads TGCAGCGTTGACGGGGACAGGGAAGCCGGGGAGCTGTTTTTT.

V and J are TRBV15 and TRBJ1-2; no clear D. Trimming left V 0 bases short and J 11 bases short, with 10 bases between. The length of the CDR3 is 12 residues. Germline CDR1 LNHNV, CDR2 YYDKDF (reference sequence). The CDR3 is CATSRDPMSYTF. The CDR3, as DNA: TGTGCCACCAGCAGAGATCCGATGAGTTACACCTTC.

Points on this clone: One junction end does not reproduce the germline sequence, and a read error may be involved. The chain combines TRBV10-3 with TRBJ2-7; a possible D gene is TRBD2 (6 bases). The CDR3 length is 11 residues. Germline CDR1 ENHRY, CDR2 SYGVKD. DNA of the CDR3: TGTGCCATTGAGGATGCCGGGACTTTGGACTTC. Its translation is CAIEDAGTLDF.

V gene TRBV6-5 combines with J gene TRBJ2-5; a weak D match, TRBD2 (6 bases). Germline CDR1 is MNHEY and CDR2 is SVGAGI. The length of the CDR3 is 15 residues. V lost 5 bases and J lost 2, with 15 bases in between. DNA of the CDR3: TGTGCCAGCAGTCCCGGGACTTTGGATCAAGAGACCCAGTACTTC. Its protein is CASSPGTLDQETQYF.

This clone showed up just once. V and J are TRBV7-2 and TRBJ2-5; D may be TRBD1 or TRBD2 (5 bases each). CDR3 length: 15 residues. CDR1 is SGHTA and CDR2 is FQGNSA in the germline V gene. The ends were cut back, 5 bases at V and 0 bases at J, with 13 bases in the middle. CDR3 in amino acids: CASSRDRTNQETQYF. The CDR3 DNA reads as TGTGCCAGCAGCCGGGACCGCACTAACCAAGAGACCCAGTACTTC.

The V gene is TRBV6-1, the J gene TRBJ1-5; D unclear. The CDR3 has 13 amino acids. Germline CDR1 is MNHNS and CDR2 is SASEGT. The ends were cut back, 3 bases at V and 4 bases at J, with 7 bases in the middle. The CDR3 sequence is CASSDQTNQPQHF. The CDR3, as DNA: TGTGCCAGCAGTGACCAGACTAATCAGCCCCAGCATTTT.

The chain is built from TRBV28 and TRBJ1-1, with D uncertain. Germline CDR1 and CDR2: MDHEN and SYDVKM. CDR3 length: 9 residues. The V end was cut by 7 bases, the J end by 10 bases, with 7 bases between. The CDR3 DNA reads as TGTGCCAGCATCCAGCTAGCTTTCTTT. Residues: CASIQLAFF.

This sequence joins TRBV2 and TRBJ2-1, with 8 bases lining up with TRBD1. Germline CDR1 reads SNHLY; CDR2 reads FYNNEI. This CDR3 contains 15 residues. Trimming took 5 bases from V and 3 from J; bases not matched to a gene: 6. CDR3 region: CASSSRTGLYNEQFF. DNA for the CDR3: TGTGCCAGCAGTTCAAGGACAGGGCTCTACAATGAGCAGTTCTTC.

This sequence joins TRBV19 and TRBJ1-2, with D possibly matching TRBD1 (6 bases). The CDR3 length is 18 residues. Trimming shortened V by 6 bases and J by 4 bases, and 27 bases separated the two germline ends. Looked up from germline, CDR1 is LNHDA and CDR2 is SQIVND (reference sequence). CDR3 in DNA: TGTGCCAGTAGCACAAACATCAACCGGAACAGGGACGGCTATGGCTACACCTTC. It encodes CASSTNINRNRDGYGYTF.

This clone turned up a few times. In the same sample, other DNA sequences code for this CDR3. V is TRBV7-2 and J is TRBJ2-3; TRBD1 or TRBD2 may be the D gene (5 bases each). CDR1 and CDR2 from the germline V gene are SGHTA and FQGNSA. The ends were cut back, 3 bases at V and 4 bases at J, with 5 bases in the middle. The CDR3 covers 12 residues. Written as DNA, the CDR3 is TGTGCCAGCAGCTTGGGACCAGATACGCAGTATTTT. Translated: CASSLGPDTQYF.

On this clone itself: This CDR3 is also generated by other DNA sequences in the sample. V is TRBV10-3 and J is TRBJ2-1; no clear D gene. Germline loops: CDR1 ENHRY, CDR2 SYGVKD. Trimming removed 2 bases at V and 6 bases at J, with 5 bases between. This CDR3 is 12 amino acids long. The CDR3 region has the DNA TGTGCCATCAGTGAGGAAGGCAATGAGCAGTTCTTC. This sequence encodes CAISEEGNEQFF.